This T cell receptor beta chain was sequenced for a study of radiation and T cells in renal cell carcinoma. Profiled with immunoSEQ multiplex PCR; TCRdb holds only in-frame clones, not every one. Altogether 150,000 or so clones are present, about 88% being singletons, with the ten largest covering around 11%. Time point: blood 4 weeks post-SBRT, at nephrectomy. As for treatment: 15 Gy SBRT to primary tumor, nephrectomy 4 weeks later. This CDR3 has 14 residues. Trimming pared 5 bases from V and 5 bases from J, leaving 12 bases between. Germline V lookup: CDR1 MNHEY, CDR2 SVGAGI. The source material was blood, sampled from a patient whose treatment included radiotherapy and nephrectomy. This TCR derives from a woman in her forties or fifties with renal cell carcinoma. The genes are TRBV6-5 and TRBJ2-2, with D maybe TRBD1 (7 bases). The DNA for the CDR3 is TGTGCCAGCAGTCGAGCAGGGGGGACCGGGGAGCTGTTTTTT. Amino acids: CASSRAGGTGELFF.